These 27 T cell receptor beta chains came from one sample sequenced in a study of cytomegalovirus exposure and HLA in healthy donors. 13 Jbeta primers and 60 Vbeta primers were used for the PCR. Sequencing used immunoSEQ multiplex PCR; TCRdb keeps in-frame clones, though not all of them. The sample lists about 140,000 clones; around three quarters were seen once. The sequenced sample consisted of PBMCs. The source is a man under 40 in good health.

The rearrangement uses TRBV7-9 and TRBJ2-3, with TRBD2 matching over 9 bases. CDR1 and CDR2 from the germline V gene are SEHNR and FQNEAQ (reference sequence). The CDR3 consists of 16 residues. The trim removed 1 base at V and 2 bases at J, leaving 4 bases unmatched. In nucleotides, the CDR3 is TGTGCCAGCAGCTTAGGTAGCGGGGGACCCACAGATACGCAGTATTTT. Its protein product is CASSLGSGGPTDTQYF. Filled out from reference TRBV7-9 and TRBJ2-3, the complete variable domain reads DTGVSQNPRHKITKRGQNVTFRCDPISEHNRLYWYRQTLGQGPEFLTYFQNEAQLEKSRLLSDRFSAERPKGSFSTLEIQRTEQGDSAMYLCASSLGSGGPTDTQYFGPGTRLTVL.

This clone showed up just a few times. The chain links TRBV11-1 to TRBJ2-5, with no clear D. The J call may be in error: the DNA end matches TRBJ2-7 better. In germline, CDR1 is SGHAT, CDR2 FQDESV (reference sequence). The length of the CDR3 is 11 residues. CDR3 DNA sequence: TGTGCCAGCAGCTCCTATCGCGAGCAGTACTTC. Its protein product is CASSSYREQYF.

The chain recombines TRBV18 with TRBJ1-2; D is ambiguous. This CDR3 is 12 amino acids long. Trimming removed 4 bases at V and 8 bases at J, with 11 bases between. From germline, CDR1 is KGHSH and CDR2 LQKENI. The CDR3 region is CASSQGASGYTF. CDR3 bases: TGTGCCAGCTCACAGGGAGCCTCGGGCTACACCTTC.

This clone was recorded a few times. The gene calls are TRBV30 and TRBJ2-7, with TRBD2 matching over 8 bases. V lost 5 bases to trimming and J lost 7 bases; unmatched junction nucleotides: 4. This CDR3 spans 11 amino acids. Germline loops: CDR1 GTSNPN, CDR2 SVGIG (reference sequence). Here the CDR3 reads CAWSRGVEQYF. DNA for the CDR3: TGTGCCTGGTCGCGGGGGGTTGAGCAGTACTTC.

Here the CDR3 reads CASSPRRGFSKETQYF. Written as DNA, the CDR3 is TGTGCCAGCAGCCCCCGGAGGGGATTTTCGAAAGAGACCCAGTACTTC. V is TRBV9 and J is TRBJ2-5; TRBD2 might be the D (6 bases). Trimming removed 4 bases from V and 3 bases from J, with 19 bases in between. The length of the CDR3 is 16 residues. Germline CDR1 SGDLS, CDR2 YYNGEE.

The J gene is TRBJ2-5, the V gene TRBV5-6; possible D gene TRBD1, 7 bases. V was clipped by 4 bases and J by 5 bases, with 18 bases between them. Germline assignment: CDR1 SGHDT and CDR2 YYEEEE. The CDR3 runs 15 residues. The CDR3 coding sequence is TGTGCCAGCAGCCCCGGGGGCAGGGGGGAGGAGACCCAGTACTTC. Its protein is CASSPGGRGEETQYF.

The chain joins TRBV2 to TRBJ1-1; TRBD1 is a possible D gene (6 bases). Looked up from germline, CDR1 is SNHLY and CDR2 is FYNNEI. The CDR3 has 15 amino acids. Trimming removed 2 bases at V and 0 bases at J, with 10 bases between. The CDR3 region is CASSEWGQMNTEAFF. CDR3 bases: TGTGCCAGCAGTGAATGGGGGCAGATGAACACTGAAGCTTTCTTT.

This clone was observed a few times. In the same sample, other DNA sequences code for this CDR3. This chain links TRBV6-5 with TRBJ2-1, with 8 bases lining up with TRBD1. CDR3 length equals 10 residues. The germline V gene has CDR1 MNHEY and CDR2 SVGAGI. J was trimmed by 14 bases and V by 6 bases; bases with no gene match: 3. The DNA for the CDR3 is TGTGCCAGCAGGGGGACAGGCGAGTTCTTC. This translates into CASRGTGEFF.

The gene calls are TRBV19 and TRBJ2-3; D gene ambiguous. Germline values: CDR1 LNHDA, CDR2 SQIVND (reference sequence). CDR3 length equals 16 residues. V dropped 6 bases and J dropped 0 bases, with 16 bases sitting between them. The CDR3 is CASSLPRDTSTDTQYF. CDR3 DNA sequence: TGTGCCAGTAGCCTCCCAAGAGACACTAGCACAGATACGCAGTATTTT.

This sequence joins TRBV6-5 and TRBJ1-5, with TRBD1 matching over 9 bases. The CDR3 runs to 14 residues. V trimming: 9 bases; J trimming: 6 bases; junction bases outside the gene matches: 9. Germline V gene lookup returns CDR1 MNHEY and CDR2 SVGAGI. The CDR3: CASRGQGRSQPQHF. As DNA, the CDR3 is TGTGCCAGTCGGGGACAGGGCCGCAGTCAGCCCCAGCATTTT.

This clone appeared once. J is TRBJ2-1 and V is TRBV7-8; TRBD2 aligns across 12 bases. The length of the CDR3 is 19 residues. Unmatched junction bases numbered 18, after V lost 5 bases and J lost 7 bases. Germline-derived CDR1 and CDR2 are SGHVS and FQNEAQ. The CDR3 DNA sequence: TGTGCCAGCAGCCAATACCAACGAAGGACTAGCGGGAATAAGAATGAGCAGTTCTTC. Translating gives CASSQYQRRTSGNKNEQFF.

The CDR3 reads CASSLALAGVYETQYF. The DNA for the CDR3 is TGTGCCAGCAGCTTGGCCTTGGCAGGGGTGTACGAGACCCAGTACTTC. The gene calls are TRBV5-6 and TRBJ2-5; D possibly corresponds to TRBD1 (6 bases). This CDR3 spans 16 amino acids. Germline lookup yields CDR1 SGHDT and CDR2 YYEEEE. Trimming removed 0 bases at V and 5 bases at J, with 17 bases between.

The chain combines TRBV7-9 with TRBJ2-2; 12 bases match TRBD2. V trimming: 6 bases; J trimming: 2 bases; junction bases outside the gene matches: 1. The CDR3 is 15 residues long. Germline V gene sequence: CDR1 SEHNR, CDR2 FQNEAQ (reference sequence). CDR3 amino acids: CASRGLAGNTGELFF. Here the CDR3 DNA reads TGTGCCAGCAGGGGACTAGCGGGTAACACCGGGGAGCTGTTTTTT.

The rearrangement uses TRBV5-4 and TRBJ2-7; D might be TRBD2 (5 bases). The germline CDR1 and CDR2 sequences are SGHNT and YYREEE (reference sequence). V was shortened by 4 bases and J by 5 bases, with 16 bases between the two germline ends. The CDR3 is made up of 14 amino acids. The CDR3 is CASSVTGFRNEQYF. The CDR3 region has the DNA TGTGCCAGCAGCGTAACGGGATTCAGGAACGAGCAGTACTTC.

The chain couples TRBV14 to TRBJ2-5; D may be TRBD1 (7 bases). This CDR3 comprises 15 residues. V was pared by 0 bases and J by 7 bases, with 15 bases between. CDR1 is SGHDN and CDR2 is FVKESK in the germline V gene. The CDR3 loop is CASSQDRGTAGTQYF. Here the CDR3 DNA reads TGTGCCAGCAGCCAAGATAGGGGGACAGCGGGGACCCAGTACTTC.

The chain carries TRBV7-9 and TRBJ2-2; TRBD1 agrees at 10 bases. Germline CDR1 is SEHNR and CDR2 is FQNEAQ (reference sequence). The CDR3 contains 17 residues. After removal of 5 bases from V and 6 bases from J, the junction contained 12 bases not matched to a gene. This CDR3 reads CASSQPWGQGYSGELFF. CDR3 bases: TGTGCCAGCAGCCAACCTTGGGGACAGGGGTATTCCGGGGAGCTGTTTTTT.

The J gene is TRBJ2-5, the V gene TRBV12-5; 10 bases map to TRBD2. From germline, CDR1 is LGHNT and CDR2 FRNRAP. Germline trimming cut 5 bases from V and 2 bases from J; bases unmatched to any gene: 5. The CDR3 totals 15 residues. The CDR3, as DNA: TGTGCTAGTGGTACCGGGACTAGCGTGCAAGAGACCCAGTACTTC. Residues: CASGTGTSVQETQYF.

V gene TRBV5-1 combines with J gene TRBJ2-1; TRBD1 matches at 11 bases. Trimming at V came to 2 bases and at J to 8 bases, leaving 9 bases not matched to a gene. Germline V CDR1 and CDR2: SGHRS, YFSETQ. The CDR3 has 16 amino acids. The CDR3 nucleotides are TGCGCCAGCAGCTTAATAGTGGGACAGGGGGTCTATGAGCAGTTCTTC. Translating it yields CASSLIVGQGVYEQFF.

The V call is TRBV28, the J call TRBJ2-5; maybe TRBD1 (6 bases). The germline CDR1 and CDR2 sequences are MDHEN and SYDVKM. V shed 4 bases and J shed 0 bases, with 9 bases lying between them. The CDR3 sequence is 14 residues long. CDR3 sequence (DNA): TGTGCCAGCAGTTATACAGGGTACCAAGAGACCCAGTACTTC. Amino acids: CASSYTGYQETQYF.

The genes are TRBV5-5 and TRBJ2-1; 8 bases line up with TRBD1. Germline-derived CDR1 and CDR2 are SGHKS and YYEKEE (reference sequence). The CDR3 runs 15 residues. J lost 4 bases, V lost 2 bases, and 5 bases had no gene match. CDR3 residues: CASSFGQGSYNEQFF. The CDR3 DNA reads as TGTGCCAGCAGCTTTGGACAGGGAAGTTACAATGAGCAGTTCTTC.

The V call is TRBV30, the J call TRBJ1-2; 10 bases fit TRBD1. The CDR3 is 17 amino acids. Germline V gives CDR1 GTSNPN, CDR2 SVGIG (reference sequence). After removal of 0 bases from V and 0 bases from J, the junction contained 7 bases not matched to a gene. The CDR3 DNA reads TGTGCCTGGAGTGTTTTAGGGACAGGGGCCCCTAACTATGGCTACACCTTC. Encoded protein: CAWSVLGTGAPNYGYTF.

This clone was counted between two and nine times. This chain links TRBV19 with TRBJ2-7, with 7 bases fitting TRBD2. The CDR3 is 15 residues long. Trimming at V came to 7 bases and at J to 4 bases, leaving 13 bases not matched to a gene. Germline loops: CDR1 LNHDA, CDR2 SQIVND (reference sequence). The CDR3 region is CASKSKSSGRYEQYF. Here the CDR3 DNA reads TGTGCCAGTAAGTCTAAGAGTAGCGGGCGGTACGAGCAGTACTTC.

V gene TRBV5-6 combines with J gene TRBJ1-5, with D perhaps matching TRBD1 (5 bases). Per the germline V gene, CDR1 is SGHDT and CDR2 is YYEEEE. V lost 3 bases to trimming and J lost 4 bases, with 5 bases between them. This CDR3 has 12 amino acids. The CDR3 sequence: CASSSGNQPQHF. The CDR3 nucleotides are TGTGCCAGCAGCTCAGGGAATCAGCCCCAGCATTTT.

The CDR3 protein is CASSYSYGVGQPQHF. CDR3 DNA sequence: TGTGCCAGCAGTTACTCGTACGGAGTCGGACAGCCCCAGCATTTT. The V gene is TRBV6-5, the J gene TRBJ1-5, with unresolved D. The ends were cut back, 0 bases at V and 7 bases at J, with 13 bases in the middle. CDR1 is MNHEY, CDR2 SVGAGI, per germline. The CDR3 is 15 residues long.

The chain recombines TRBV19 with TRBJ2-5; 9 bases line up with TRBD2. Germline trimming cut 5 bases from V and 2 bases from J; bases unmatched to any gene: 9. Germline V gene lookup returns CDR1 LNHDA and CDR2 SQIVND (reference sequence). The CDR3 is 16 amino acids. The CDR3: CASSDQLAGRQETQYF. CDR3 nucleotides: TGTGCCAGTAGTGACCAACTAGCGGGTAGACAAGAGACCCAGTACTTC.

This rearrangement joins TRBV7-2 to TRBJ2-6; D ambiguous. The CDR3 is made up of 17 amino acids. V lost 8 bases and J lost 0, with 17 bases in between. CDR1 SGHTA and CDR2 FQGNSA come from the germline V gene. CDR3 in amino acids: CASCRQADLSGANVLTF. DNA for the CDR3: TGTGCCAGCTGCCGGCAGGCCGATCTCTCTGGGGCCAACGTCCTGACTTTC.

This chain uses TRBV7-3 with TRBJ2-2, with a weak D call TRBD1 (6 bases). The CDR3 contains 13 residues. Germline V gene lookup returns CDR1 SGHTA and CDR2 FQGTGA. Between the trimmed V and J ends, which lost 6 bases and 6 bases, there was a span of 11 bases. CDR3 coding DNA: TGTGCCAGCAGGCCTAGGGGGTCCGGGGAGCTGTTTTTT. Protein product: CASRPRGSGELFF.